This TCR beta chain was documented in a study of blood T cell repertoires in COVID-19. Study-wide background: PBMCs, B-cell-depleted T cells, or T cells were the source of the cDNA or gDNA that made up the material.

It was during active infection that Seattle patients were enrolled and then longitudinally followed. V gave up 4 bases and J gave up 3 bases; unmatched junction bases: 5. The CDR3 is made up of 15 amino acids. Germline V gives CDR1 LGHNA, CDR2 YSLEER. Clones were sequenced by immunoSEQ multiplex PCR, and TCRdb holds only the in-frame ones, with some missing. Of tens of thousands of clones in the sample, approximately 92% are singletons; the top ten hold around two fifths. This receptor was taken from an older woman with COVID-19, enrolled during active disease. The specimen sequenced was peripheral blood. The chain joins TRBV4-3 to TRBJ2-1; 8 nucleotides line up with TRBD2. CDR3 coding DNA: TGCGCCAGCAGCCCGTGGGGACTAGGCTACAATGAGCAGTTCTTC. It is translated as CASSPWGLGYNEQFF.